The 10 T cell receptor beta chains below come from one sample, sequenced in a study of shared clonotypes between healthy human individuals. The repertoire was sequenced with immunoSEQ multiplex PCR; TCRdb's copy has only in-frame clones and lacks some. The table has about 2 million clones, around 96% seen once; the top ten hold 0.85% to 1.2%. CD45RO-negative, CCR7-selected cells formed the naive CD8 fraction, which excluded terminally differentiated effector memory CD45RA+ cells. The sequenced material came from naive CD8+ T cells sorted from blood. All receptors derive from a man aged 18-30 years in good health.

J is TRBJ2-3 and V is TRBV6-1; D unclear. Trimming took 7 bases from V and 8 from J, leaving 13 bases between them. Germline values: CDR1 MNHNS, CDR2 SASEGT. The CDR3 length is 12 residues. In nucleotides, the CDR3 is TGTGCCAGCAATAGATTAATAGGTACGCAGTATTTT. It is translated as CASNRLIGTQYF.

In nucleotides, the CDR3 is TGTGCCAGCAGCCAACCCTCGATCGGCTCCTACGAGCAGTACTTC. Residues: CASSQPSIGSYEQYF. This chain connects TRBV14 to TRBJ2-7; D is unclear. The CDR3 contains 15 residues. Trimming removed 2 bases at V and 0 bases at J, with 11 bases between. Germline CDR1 is SGHDN and CDR2 is FVKESK.

J is TRBJ2-1 and V is TRBV11-2; the D is unclear. The germline gives CDR1 SGHAT, CDR2 FQNNGV. V was trimmed by 1 base and J by 5 bases, leaving 6 bases between them. The CDR3 sequence is 13 residues long. The CDR3: CASSLVPDNEQFF. As DNA, the CDR3 is TGTGCCAGCAGCTTAGTCCCGGACAATGAGCAGTTCTTC.

V usage is TRBV6-1 and J usage is TRBJ2-7, with D possibly matching TRBD1 (5 bases). This CDR3 spans 15 amino acids. CDR1 MNHNS and CDR2 SASEGT come from the germline V gene. The V gene lost 1 base and the J gene lost 6 bases, with 16 bases spanning the gap. This CDR3 reads CASSEGRRNRGEQYF. The CDR3 DNA reads as TGTGCCAGCAGTGAAGGGAGAAGAAATAGGGGCGAGCAGTACTTC.

Comments on this clone: Other DNA sequences in the same sample also yield this CDR3. The J gene is TRBJ2-7, the V gene TRBV9; TRBD1 matches at 9 bases. With V trimmed by 3 bases and J by 4 bases, 5 bases remained unmatched. Germline CDR1 and CDR2: SGDLS and YYNGEE. This CDR3 is 14 amino acids long. CDR3 loop: CASSGGTGIYEQYF. In DNA, the CDR3 is TGTGCCAGCAGCGGAGGGACAGGGATATACGAGCAGTACTTC.

The chain joins TRBV28 to TRBJ2-7, with 7 bases matching TRBD2. V shed 5 bases, J shed 4 bases, and the junction held 5 bases outside the gene matches. The CDR3 totals 13 residues. CDR1 is MDHEN and CDR2 is SYDVKM in the germline V gene. The DNA of the CDR3 is TGTGCCAGCAGTCCAACTAGCGAATACGAGCAGTACTTC. Its translation is CASSPTSEYEQYF.

The chain recombines TRBV5-4 with TRBJ2-1; 7 bases map to TRBD1. V dropped 2 bases and J dropped 3; count of bases not matched to a gene: 5. CDR3 length: 15 residues. Germline lookup yields CDR1 SGHNT and CDR2 YYREEE (reference sequence). The CDR3: CASSFDRAGYNEQFF. The CDR3, as DNA: TGTGCCAGCAGCTTCGACAGGGCGGGCTACAATGAGCAGTTCTTC.

Note on this clone: This sample also contains other DNA sequences that code for the same CDR3. The chain is built from TRBV27 and TRBJ2-1; D remains unclear. The germline V gene has CDR1 MNHEY and CDR2 SMNVEV (reference sequence). V was clipped by 3 bases and J by 8 bases, with 5 bases between them. The CDR3 loop spans 11 amino acids. CDR3 nucleotides: TGTGCCAGCAGTTTCAGAGATGAGCAGTTCTTC. Translating it yields CASSFRDEQFF.

Regarding this clone: This CDR3 fails to terminate in the conserved phenylalanine or tryptophan, so it likely reflects a read error. The DNA is omitted, as the CDR3 cannot be located on it reliably, and the CDR3 follows TCRdb's listing. J is TRBJ1-3 and V is TRBV7-9; the table's D call of TRBD1 was not tested on the DNA. The CDR3 totals 12 residues, both ends included. The V gene's germline CDR1 is SEHNR and CDR2 FQNEAQ (reference sequence). CDR3 protein: CASSFGTGELGL.

The chain employs TRBV6-6 and TRBJ1-2; no clear D. The V and J ends lost 0 bases and 6 bases respectively, with 8 bases between them. The CDR3 runs 13 residues. The germline V gene has CDR1 MNHNY and CDR2 SVGAGI (reference sequence). The CDR3 here is CASSYSIEDGYTF. The CDR3 DNA is TGTGCCAGCAGTTACTCGATCGAGGATGGCTACACCTTC.